Following are 14 T cell receptor beta chains from one sample sequenced in a study of beta chain features in type 1 diabetes. Every bit of the isolated RNA underwent reverse transcription, so sequencing read expressed TCRB transcripts. This table comes from immunoSEQ multiplex PCR, and its TCRdb copy is limited to in-frame clones, with some not included. Of 330,000 or so clones in the sample, 15% to 20% were seen once. The sequenced sample was naive CD4+ T cells from blood. Every receptor here comes from a young woman in good health.

This chain joins TRBV5-1 and TRBJ2-1; D is undetermined. Germline CDR1 is SGHRS and CDR2 is YFSETQ. V was trimmed by 7 bases and J by 5 bases, leaving 13 bases between them. CDR3 length: 13 amino acids. The CDR3 here is CASGDFRNNEQFF. DNA of the CDR3: TGCGCCAGCGGTGACTTTCGTAACAATGAGCAGTTCTTC.

A few counts support this clone. The V gene is TRBV6-6, the J gene TRBJ2-3, with TRBD2 identical over 7 bases. Per the germline V gene, CDR1 is MNHNY and CDR2 is SVGAGI (reference sequence). The junction had 8 bases not matched to a gene; V was cut back by 2 bases and J by 6 bases. The CDR3 loop spans 15 amino acids. The CDR3 reads CASSYPAGLSDTQYF. The CDR3 DNA reads as TGTGCCAGCAGTTACCCAGCGGGGCTTAGCGATACGCAGTATTTT.

This clone has a handful of counts. The chain recombines TRBV14 with TRBJ2-3, with D tentatively TRBD2 (6 bases). From germline, CDR1 is SGHDN and CDR2 FVKESK. The V end lost 3 bases, the J end lost 2 bases, and 15 bases lay between the germline ends. This CDR3 has 16 amino acids. CDR3 sequence reads: CASSQTTGGLTDTQYF. CDR3 nucleotides: TGTGCCAGCAGCCAGACGACTGGGGGACTCACAGATACGCAGTATTTT.

This clone was observed a handful of times. This specimen includes other DNA sequences encoding the same CDR3. V and J are TRBV18 and TRBJ1-1; D gene ambiguous. Germline CDR1 is KGHSH and CDR2 is LQKENI. Trimming removed 6 bases from V and 1 base from J, with 9 bases in between. The CDR3 has 13 residues. The CDR3: CASSRDRNTEAFF. CDR3 nucleotide sequence: TGTGCCAGCTCTCGGGATCGGAACACTGAAGCTTTCTTT.

This clone was observed a few times. The V gene is TRBV6-6, the J gene TRBJ1-6; 7 bases line up with TRBD1. The CDR3 has 12 residues. Germline CDR1 and CDR2: MNHNY and SVGAGI (reference sequence). V lost 2 bases and J lost 12; bases outside the gene matches: 1. The CDR3 bases are TGTGCCAGCAGTTACGGGACAGAACCCCTCCACTTT. It codes for CASSYGTEPLHF.

This clone was seen a few times. V and J are TRBV21-1 and TRBJ2-7; the D call of TRBD2 is as the table states it, not checked on the DNA. TRBV21-1 is described as a pseudogene. The CDR3 runs 16 residues. The CDR3 DNA reads as TGTGCCAGCAGCAATCGGGGGTACGGAGGCTCCTACGAGCAGTACTTC. It translates to CASSNRGYGGSYEQYF.

J is TRBJ2-1 and V is TRBV13, with TRBD1 identical over 7 bases. The CDR3 runs to 16 residues. Trimming at V came to 6 bases and at J to 5 bases, leaving 13 bases not matched to a gene. Looked up from germline, CDR1 is PRHDT and CDR2 is FYEKMQ (reference sequence). CDR3 sequence (DNA): TGTGCCAGCAGACCCGGGACAGAGAGGGTAGACAATGAGCAGTTCTTC. Protein product: CASRPGTERVDNEQFF. Full variable domain (remainder filled in from reference TRBV13 and TRBJ2-1): AAGVIQSPRHLIKEKRETATLKCYPIPRHDTVYWYQQGPGQDPQFLISFYEKMQSDKGSIPDRFSAQQFSDYHSELNMSSLELGDSALYFCASRPGTERVDNEQFFGPGTRLTVL.

The chain is built from TRBV29-1 and TRBJ1-5, with 8 bases fitting TRBD1. Losses at the gene ends were 6 bases for V and 1 base for J; bases not matched to a gene: 2. This CDR3 is 13 amino acids long. Germline values: CDR1 SQVTM, CDR2 ANQGSEA. The CDR3 protein is CSVTGGSNQPQHF. For the CDR3, the DNA is TGCAGCGTAACAGGGGGAAGCAATCAGCCCCAGCATTTT.

This clone has more than one count but fewer than ten. CDR3 in amino acids: CASSSRGGRSGTEAFF. For the CDR3, the DNA is TGTGCCAGCAGCTCCCGGGGAGGCCGCTCGGGAACTGAAGCTTTCTTT. The V call is TRBV4-2, the J call TRBJ1-1; D gene uncertain. The germline V gene has CDR1 LGHNA and CDR2 YNFKEQ. The CDR3 contains 16 residues. Trimming removed 5 bases at V and 5 bases at J, with 21 bases between.

The chain has TRBV18 and TRBJ2-1; a weak D match, TRBD2 (6 bases). The germline V and J ends were trimmed by 3 bases and 9 bases, with 12 bases remaining between them. Germline V gives CDR1 KGHSH, CDR2 LQKENI. This CDR3 is built from 13 residues. The DNA for the CDR3 is TGTGCCAGCTCACCCTATACTAGCCTTGAGCAGTTCTTC. This gives the protein CASSPYTSLEQFF.

This clone was detected only a few times. V is TRBV16 and J is TRBJ2-5; D call uncertain. The CDR3 has 16 residues. CDR1 and CDR2 (germline): KGHSY, FQNENV. Deletions cut 0 bases from V and 1 base from J, with 12 bases between. Here the CDR3 DNA reads TGTGCCAGCAGCCAATCTGCTTGGGCCAGCCAAGAGACCCAGTACTTC. Protein: CASSQSAWASQETQYF.

This clone was counted a few times. V and J are TRBV25-1 and TRBJ1-2; 7 bases line up with TRBD1. From germline, CDR1 is MGHDK and CDR2 SYGVNS. V dropped 3 bases and J dropped 0; count of bases not matched to a gene: 4. There are 15 residues in the CDR3. CDR3 region: CASSEDRTPNYGYTF. The CDR3 DNA reads as TGTGCCAGCAGTGAGGACAGGACCCCTAACTATGGCTACACCTTC.

V usage is TRBV29-1 and J usage is TRBJ1-5, with 8 bases matching TRBD1. Germline assignment: CDR1 SQVTM and CDR2 ANQGSEA. V gave up 5 bases and J gave up 7 bases; unmatched junction bases: 10. This CDR3 has 14 residues. CDR3 nucleotides: TGCAGCGTTTCGACCGACAGGGGTTTACAGCCCCAGCATTTT. Its protein product is CSVSTDRGLQPQHF. Full variable domain (outside the CDR3, taken from reference TRBV29-1 and TRBJ1-5): SAVISQKPSRDICQRGTSLTIQCQVDSQVTMMFWYRQQPGQSLTLIATANQGSEATYESGFVIDKFPISRPNLTFSTLTVSNMSPEDSSIYLCSVSTDRGLQPQHFGDGTRLSIL.

The genes are TRBV4-1 and TRBJ2-1, with D uncertain. The V gene lost 0 bases and the J gene lost 3 bases, with 9 bases spanning the gap. Germline V gene sequence: CDR1 MGHRA, CDR2 YSYEKL. CDR3 length: 15 amino acids. The CDR3 loop is CASSQDSIGYNEQFF. The CDR3 nucleotides are TGCGCCAGCAGCCAAGATTCTATCGGCTACAATGAGCAGTTCTTC.